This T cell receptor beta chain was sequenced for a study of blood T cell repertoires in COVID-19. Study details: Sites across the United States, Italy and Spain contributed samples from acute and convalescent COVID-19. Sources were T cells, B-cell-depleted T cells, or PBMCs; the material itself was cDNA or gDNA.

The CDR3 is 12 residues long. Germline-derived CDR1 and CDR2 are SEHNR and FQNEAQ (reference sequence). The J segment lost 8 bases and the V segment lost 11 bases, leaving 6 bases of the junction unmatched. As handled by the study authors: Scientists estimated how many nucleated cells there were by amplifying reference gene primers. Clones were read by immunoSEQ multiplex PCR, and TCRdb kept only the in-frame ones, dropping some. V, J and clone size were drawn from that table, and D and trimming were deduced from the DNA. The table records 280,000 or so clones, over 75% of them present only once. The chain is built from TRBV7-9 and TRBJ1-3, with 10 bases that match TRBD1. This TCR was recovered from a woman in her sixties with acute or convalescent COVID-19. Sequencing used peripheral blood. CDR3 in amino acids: CAGRQGADTIYF. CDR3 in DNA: TGTGCCGGGAGACAGGGGGCGGACACCATATATTTT.